The rows below give T cell receptor beta chains drawn from one sample of a study of siplizumab effects on memory and regulatory T cells. Clones were sequenced by immunoSEQ multiplex PCR, and TCRdb holds only the in-frame ones, with some missing. Of about 110,000 clones in the sample, more than 85% are singletons; the top ten hold around 0.29%. Sequences were obtained from CD4+ T cells sorted from blood. All receptors derive from a human donor in good health. CDR3s include the opening cysteine and the closing phenylalanine or tryptophan. A D gene is named only where the DNA matches it firmly. Not every row has a clone size; where given, it reads once, few, many or a size class.

>TRBJ2-7|-|TRBV6-5|TRBD1|13
CASSYETGNEQYF
TGTGCCAGCAGTTATGAGACAGGGAACGAGCAGTACTTC
>TRBJ2-7|-|TRBV10-3|-|15
CAISGRAVSSYEQYF
TGTGCCATCAGTGGCCGGGCCGTAAGCTCCTACGAGCAGTACTTC
>TRBJ2-5|-|TRBV5-6|-|15
CASSLSQATQETQYF
TGTGCCAGCAGCTTATCCCAGGCCACCCAAGAGACCCAGTACTTC
>TRBJ2-1|-|TRBV5-1|-|16
CASSLTTPSSYNEQFF
TGCGCCAGCAGCCTCACCACTCCGAGCTCCTACAATGAGCAGTTCTTC
>TRBJ2-3|-|TRBV4-3|-|15
CASSQDDRKTDTQYF
TGCGCCAGCAGCCAAGATGACCGAAAGACAGATACGCAGTATTTT
>TRBJ2-3|-|TRBV7-9|TRBD2|16
CASSFGTSDIRATQYF
TGTGCCAGCAGCTTCGGGACTAGCGATATTCGGGCGACGCAGTATTTT
>TRBJ1-2|-|TRBV5-1|TRBD1|16
CASSFGTGSTNYGYTF
TGCGCCAGCAGCTTCGGGACAGGGAGTACTAACTATGGCTACACCTTC
>TRBJ2-3|-|TRBV10-2|-|14
CASSERGRTDTQYF
TGCGCCAGCAGTGAGCGGGGGCGAACAGATACGCAGTATTTT
>TRBJ2-1|-|TRBV5-4|TRBD2|16
CASSLVLAGGPWEQFF
TGTGCCAGCAGCTTGGTACTAGCGGGAGGGCCTTGGGAGCAGTTCTTC
>TRBJ2-3|-|TRBV4-1|-|16
CASSQVRGSSTDTQYF
TGCGCCAGCAGCCAAGTGCGGGGTTCTAGCACAGATACGCAGTATTTT
>TRBJ2-5|-|TRBV7-9|-|15
CASSLGGRLSETQYF
TGTGCCAGCAGCCTGGGGGGGCGACTATCAGAGACCCAGTACTTC
>TRBJ2-7|-|TRBV6-1|-|14
CASRAGELSYEQYF
TGTGCCAGCAGGGCAGGTGAACTGTCCTACGAGCAGTACTTC
>TRBJ1-3|-|TRBV6-1|-|14
CASSRGASGNTIYF
TGTGCCAGCAGTAGGGGGGCATCAGGAAACACCATATATTTT
>TRBJ2-2|-|TRBV18|-|15
CASSPGGMGTGELFF
TGTGCCAGCTCACCGGGAGGAATGGGAACCGGGGAGCTGTTTTTT
>TRBJ1-2|-|TRBV2|TRBD1|13
CASSLSTGAGYTF
TGTGCCAGCTCCCTTAGTACAGGGGCTGGCTACACCTTC
>TRBJ2-2|few|TRBV7-3|TRBD1|16
CASSSRTGGNTGELFF
TGTGCCAGCAGCTCCAGGACAGGGGGCAACACCGGGGAGCTGTTTTTT
>TRBJ1-6|-|TRBV6-6|-|15
CASSYSRGRNSPLHF
TGTGCCAGCAGTTACTCGAGGGGGAGGAATTCACCCCTCCACTTT
>TRBJ1-2|-|TRBV4-1|-|14
CASSQDPRSYGYTF
TGCGCCAGCAGCCAAGACCCCAGGTCCTATGGCTACACCTTC
>TRBJ2-3|-|TRBV29-1|TRBD1|14
CSVDHRGLIDTQYF
TGCAGCGTTGACCACAGGGGGCTGATAGATACGCAGTATTTT
>TRBJ1-2|-|TRBV18|TRBD1|12
CASSLDRNGYTF
TGTGCCAGCTCACTGGACAGGAATGGCTACACCTTC
>TRBJ2-5|-|TRBV20-1|-|10
CSAEEETQYF
TGCAGTGCTGAGGAGGAGACCCAGTACTTC
>TRBJ2-3|-|TRBV6-6|TRBD2|14
CASSPSGRTDTQYF
TGTGCCAGCAGCCCAAGCGGGAGGACAGATACGCAGTATTTT